A single T cell receptor (beta chain) is shown here with its context. Arm-PCR with iRepertoire HTBI primers amplified the CDR3 regions for these TCR beta libraries. TCRdb reanalysed the multiplex PCR reads using MiXCR and keeps one entry per CDR3 protein. Of approximately 350,000 distinct CDR3 sequences in the sample, more than 20% were seen once. As to time point: persistent/refractory GD, antithyroid drugs over 5 years with positive TRAb. Making the TCR library involved RNA that had been extracted from PBMCs. This sample is drawn from a study of regulatory T cells in long-lasting Graves disease. V lost 9 bases, J lost 0 bases, and 18 bases stayed unmatched. This CDR3 has 19 amino acids. Germline V CDR1 and CDR2: MDHEN, SYDVKM.

The source is a woman aged 40 to 50 with Graves disease. The chain has TRBV28 and TRBJ2-5; 11 bases agree with TRBD2. The starting material was peripheral blood mononuclear cells (PBMCs), obtained when the disease was refractory, from a patient treated with antithyroid drugs. CDR3 protein: CASSTLWTSGYTYQETQYF. The CDR3 coding sequence is TGTGCCAGTAGCACCCTTTGGACTAGCGGGTACACGTACCAAGAGACCCAGTACTTC.